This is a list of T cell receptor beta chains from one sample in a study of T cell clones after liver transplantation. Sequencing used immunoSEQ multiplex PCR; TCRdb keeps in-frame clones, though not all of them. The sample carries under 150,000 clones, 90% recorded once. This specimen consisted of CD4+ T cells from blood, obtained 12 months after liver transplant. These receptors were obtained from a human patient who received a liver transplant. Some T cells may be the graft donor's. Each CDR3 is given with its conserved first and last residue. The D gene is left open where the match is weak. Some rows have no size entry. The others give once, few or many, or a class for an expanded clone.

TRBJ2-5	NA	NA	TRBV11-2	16	CASSLAPVAAQETQYF	TGTGCCAGCAGCTTAGCCCCTGTAGCGGCCCAAGAGACCCAGTACTTC
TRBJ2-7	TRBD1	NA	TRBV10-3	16	CAISESIGQGANEQYF	TGTGCCATCAGTGAGTCTATTGGGCAGGGGGCGAACGAGCAGTACTTC
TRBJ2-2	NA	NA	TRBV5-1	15	CASLETGSNTGELFF	TGCGCCAGCCTCGAAACAGGGTCGAACACCGGGGAGCTGTTTTTT
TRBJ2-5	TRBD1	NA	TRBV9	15	CASSTEGQGAETQYF	TGTGCCAGCAGCACCGAGGGTCAGGGGGCTGAGACCCAGTACTTC
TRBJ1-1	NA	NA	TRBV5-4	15	CASSLVGSLNTEAFF	TGTGCCAGCAGCTTGGTGGGCAGTTTGAACACTGAAGCTTTCTTT
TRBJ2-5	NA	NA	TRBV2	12	CASSEDSETQYF	TGTGCCAGCAGTGAAGATTCCGAGACCCAGTACTTC
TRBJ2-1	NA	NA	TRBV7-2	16	CASSPSWRSSYNEQFF	TGTGCCAGCAGTCCAAGCTGGCGGAGCTCCTACAATGAGCAGTTCTTC
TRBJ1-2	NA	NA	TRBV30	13	CAWSLKVDAGYTF	TGTGCCTGGAGTCTAAAGGTAGATGCTGGCTACACCTTC
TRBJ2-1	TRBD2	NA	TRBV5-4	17	CASSSLSSGSSYNEQFF	TGTGCCAGCAGCTCATTGTCTAGCGGCAGCTCCTACAATGAGCAGTTCTTC
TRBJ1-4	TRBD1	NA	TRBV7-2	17	CASRQFAQGAGNEKLFF	TGTGCCAGCAGACAATTCGCACAGGGGGCTGGTAATGAAAAACTGTTTTTT
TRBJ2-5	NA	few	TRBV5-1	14	CASSLRAAQETQYF	TGCGCCAGCAGCTTGAGGGCAGCACAAGAGACCCAGTACTTC
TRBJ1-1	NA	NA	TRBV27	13	CASSLREAQRAFF	TGTGCCAGCAGTTTAAGAGAGGCTCAACGGGCTTTCTTT
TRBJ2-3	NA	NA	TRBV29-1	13	CSVPRGRTDTQYF	TGCAGTGTACCCAGGGGACGCACAGATACGCAGTATTTT
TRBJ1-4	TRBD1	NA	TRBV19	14	CAGTRGRTNEKLFF	TGTGCCGGCACCAGGGGGCGCACTAATGAAAAACTGTTTTTT
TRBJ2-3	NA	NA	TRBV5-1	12	CASSLETDTQYF	TGCGCCAGCAGCTTGGAAACAGATACGCAGTATTTT
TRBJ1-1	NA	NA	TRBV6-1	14	CASKWGTFDTEAFF	TGTGCCAGCAAATGGGGGACATTCGACACTGAAGCTTTCTTT
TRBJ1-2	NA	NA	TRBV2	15	CASSEAGIRGYGYTF	TGTGCCAGCAGTGAAGCAGGGATCCGGGGCTATGGCTACACCTTC
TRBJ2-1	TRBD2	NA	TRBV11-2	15	CASSFLLAGENEQFF	TGTGCCAGCAGCTTTCTACTAGCGGGAGAGAATGAGCAGTTCTTC
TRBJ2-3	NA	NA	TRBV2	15	CASSPGTLSTDTQYF	TGTGCCAGCAGTCCCGGGACATTGAGCACAGATACGCAGTATTTT
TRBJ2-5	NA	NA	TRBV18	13	CASSPRGRETQYF	TGTGCCAGCTCACCACGGGGACGGGAGACCCAGTACTTC
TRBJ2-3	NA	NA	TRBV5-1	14	CASSLERETDTQYF	TGCGCCAGCAGCTTGGAGAGAGAGACAGATACGCAGTATTTT
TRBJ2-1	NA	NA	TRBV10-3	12	CATRTRPNEQFF	TGTGCCACTCGGACCCGTCCGAATGAGCAGTTCTTC
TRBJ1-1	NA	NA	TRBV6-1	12	CATTRMNTEAFF	TGTGCCACCACGCGGATGAACACTGAAGCTTTCTTT
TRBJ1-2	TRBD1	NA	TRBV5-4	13	CASSFWTGEGYTF	TGTGCCAGCAGCTTCTGGACAGGGGAAGGCTACACCTTC
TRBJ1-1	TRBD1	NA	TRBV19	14	CASQSQGGSTEAFF	TGTGCCAGTCAATCCCAGGGGGGGAGCACTGAAGCTTTCTTT
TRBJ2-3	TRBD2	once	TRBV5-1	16	CASSAAPSGSTDTQYF	TGCGCCAGCAGCGCGGCACCTAGCGGAAGCACAGATACGCAGTATTTT
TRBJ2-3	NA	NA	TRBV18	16	CASSPLSGGGTDTQYF	TGTGCCAGCTCACCACTTTCGGGGGGCGGCACAGATACGCAGTATTTT
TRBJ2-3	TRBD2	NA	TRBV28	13	CASSSLAGESQYF	TGTGCCAGCAGTAGCTTAGCGGGAGAGTCGCAGTATTTT
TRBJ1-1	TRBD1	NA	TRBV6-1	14	CASSWDRQNTEAFF	TGTGCCAGCAGCTGGGACAGACAGAACACTGAAGCTTTCTTT
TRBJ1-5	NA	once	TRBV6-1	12	CASRAGWQPQHF	TGTGCCAGCCGAGCGGGGTGGCAGCCCCAGCATTTT
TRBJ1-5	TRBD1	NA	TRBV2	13	CASSGQGGQPQHF	TGTGCCAGCAGTGGACAGGGGGGTCAGCCCCAGCATTTT
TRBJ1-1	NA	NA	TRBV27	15	CASSLWVDGVTEAFF	TGTGCCAGCAGTTTATGGGTGGATGGGGTCACTGAAGCTTTCTTT